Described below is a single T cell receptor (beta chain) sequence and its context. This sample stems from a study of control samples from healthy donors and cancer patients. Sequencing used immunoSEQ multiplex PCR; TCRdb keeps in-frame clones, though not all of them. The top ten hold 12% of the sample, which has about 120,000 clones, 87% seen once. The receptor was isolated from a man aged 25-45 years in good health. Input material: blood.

CDR3 nucleotide sequence: TGTGCCAGCAGAGAGACAGAAAATTCACCCCTCCACTTT. This sequence encodes CASRETENSPLHF. This chain links TRBV2 with TRBJ1-6; D is possibly TRBD1 (5 bases). From germline, CDR1 is SNHLY and CDR2 FYNNEI. CDR3 length: 13 residues. V lost 6 bases, J lost 7 bases, and 10 bases lay in between.